This is a list of T cell receptor beta chains from one sample in a study of T-cell reconstitution after alpha-beta-depleted transplantation in children. TCRdb reprocessed the PCR reads with MiXCR, giving one entry per CDR3 protein. The sample yields about 190,000 distinct CDR3 sequences, about 6.3% seen once. The sample here was PBMCs from the stem cell graft donor, taken from the stem cell graft. The receptor set was obtained from a human donor who donated a stem cell graft to a child with Wiskott-Aldrich syndrome. The CDR3 runs from the conserved cysteine through the conserved F or W. The D gene is left open where the match is weak. The size field is filled for only some rows; it gives once, few, many or a size class.

size: many; D: TRBD1; J: TRBJ2-1; V: TRBV12-3/TRBV12-4; DNA: TGTGCCAGCAGTTTATTCCAGGGGGCGCGCAATGAGCAGTTCTTC; CDR3: CASSLFQGARNEQFF
size: .; D: .; J: TRBJ2-3; V: TRBV7-9; DNA: TGTGCCAGCAGCCCCGGGCTGCTCGGGAGCACAGATACGCAGTATTTT; CDR3: CASSPGLLGSTDTQYF
size: many; D: .; J: TRBJ2-5; V: TRBV25-1; DNA: TGTGCCAGCAGCGAGACGGACCAAGAGACCCAGTACTTC; CDR3: CASSETDQETQYF
size: few; D: TRBD2; J: TRBJ2-7; V: TRBV7-9; DNA: TGTGCCAGCAGCCCCGTTAGCGGGGGGGTCCTGTACGAGCAGTACTTC; CDR3: CASSPVSGGVLYEQYF
size: .; D: .; J: TRBJ2-7; V: TRBV3-1; DNA: TGTGCCAGCAGCCAAGATGGGGGGCGCGTCGACGAGCAGTACTTC; CDR3: CASSQDGGRVDEQYF
size: many; D: .; J: TRBJ1-3; V: TRBV7-6; DNA: TGTGCCAGCAGCCCCGTGAACATAAACTCTGGAAACACCATATATTTT; CDR3: CASSPVNINSGNTIYF
size: .; D: .; J: TRBJ2-5; V: TRBV27; DNA: TGTGCCAGCAGTTTGGCCCCAAAAGAGACCCAGTACTTC; CDR3: CASSLAPKETQYF
size: many; D: .; J: TRBJ2-5; V: TRBV6-1; DNA: TGTGCCACCTATCCCGACAGTCCCGGGGTAGAGACCCAGTACTTC; CDR3: CATYPDSPGVETQYF
size: .; D: .; J: TRBJ1-2; V: TRBV20-1; DNA: TGCAGTGTCTCCCTAAACTATGGCTACACCTTC; CDR3: CSVSLNYGYTF
size: few; D: TRBD1; J: TRBJ1-2; V: TRBV7-9; DNA: TGTGCCAGCAGCTCCTTAGGACAGGGGGTCTATGGCTACACCTTC; CDR3: CASSSLGQGVYGYTF
size: many; D: TRBD1; J: TRBJ2-1; V: TRBV5-1; DNA: TGCGCCAGCAGCCTGGGACAGCGCAATGAGCAGTTCTTC; CDR3: CASSLGQRNEQFF